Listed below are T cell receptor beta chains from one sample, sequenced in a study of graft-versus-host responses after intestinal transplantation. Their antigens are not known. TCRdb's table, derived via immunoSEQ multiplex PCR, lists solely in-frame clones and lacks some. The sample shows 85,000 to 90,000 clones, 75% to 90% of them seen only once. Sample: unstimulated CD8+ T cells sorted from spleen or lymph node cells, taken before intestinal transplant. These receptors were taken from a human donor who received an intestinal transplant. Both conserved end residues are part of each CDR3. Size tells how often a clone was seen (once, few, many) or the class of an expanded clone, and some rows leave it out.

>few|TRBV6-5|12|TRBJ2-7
CASSGTGYEQYF
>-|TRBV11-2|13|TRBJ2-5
CASSLEGEETQYF
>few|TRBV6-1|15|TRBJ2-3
CASSEWDGDTDTQYF
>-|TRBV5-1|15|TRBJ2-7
CASSMTLGVGDEQYF
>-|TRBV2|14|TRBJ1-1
CASSWDRGATEAFF
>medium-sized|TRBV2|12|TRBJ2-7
CASSPGVLEQYF
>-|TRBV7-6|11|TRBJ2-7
CASSSGDEQYF
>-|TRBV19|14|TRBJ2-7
CASSMGTGDYEQYF
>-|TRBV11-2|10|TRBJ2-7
CASSSHEQYF
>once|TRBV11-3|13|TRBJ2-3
CASSLRVADTQYF
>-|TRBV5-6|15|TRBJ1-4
CASSLHGHPNEKLFF
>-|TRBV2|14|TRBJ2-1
CASSWTRFDNEQFF
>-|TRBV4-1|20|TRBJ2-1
CASSHPSGTSGRNSYNEQFF
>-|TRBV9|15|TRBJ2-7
CASSGTGGETYEQYF
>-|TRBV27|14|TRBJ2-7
CASSSGGSDYEQYF
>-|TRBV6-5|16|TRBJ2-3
CASSYSMGSATDTQYF
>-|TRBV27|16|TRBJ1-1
CASSLFRVGAPTEAFF
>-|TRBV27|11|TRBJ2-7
CASSFRGEQYF
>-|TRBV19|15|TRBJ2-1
CASSISSGRFNEQFF
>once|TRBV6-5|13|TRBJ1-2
CASRFRGFNGYTF
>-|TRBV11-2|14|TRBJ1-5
CASSLGVSYQPQHF
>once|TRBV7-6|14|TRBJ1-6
CASSPTGDNSPLHF